This T cell receptor (beta chain) was profiled in a study of blood T cell repertoires in COVID-19. Study in general: PBMCs, B-cell-depleted T cells, or T cells provided the cDNA or gDNA that made up the material.

The age range of participants was about 18 to 89 years, with residence in about 25 US areas. Cohorts were determined from participant-reported clinical history. Germline values: CDR1 DFQATT, CDR2 SNEGSKA (reference sequence). This CDR3 comprises 14 residues. V gave up 3 bases and J gave up 2 bases; unmatched junction bases: 2. Here immunoSEQ multiplex PCR was the method, and the copy in TCRdb shows in-frame clones only, minus some. Altogether a few hundred thousand clones are present, around 87% being singletons, with the ten largest covering 1.5% to 2%. This sequence was found in a woman between 18 and 29 years old with acute COVID-19. The chain couples TRBV20-1 to TRBJ2-1; 9 bases match TRBD2. The sample consisted of PBMCs or T cells enriched from blood (not recorded which). CDR3 bases: TGCAGTGCTAGTACTAGCGGGCCCTACAATGAGCAGTTCTTC. This sequence encodes CSASTSGPYNEQFF.